The 28 T cell receptor beta chains below all came from one sample that was sequenced in a study of blood T cells in healthy people across ages. Combining a sample-barcoded 5' primer with a J-beta primer mix, a second PCR ran for roughly 7 to 11 cycles. One entry per CDR3 protein, called by TCRdb with MiXCR from the 5' RACE reads. The sample shows around 800,000 distinct CDR3 sequences, under 30% of them seen only once. These sequences were also reported in another study, on T cells of mothers and their children.

The material sequenced was blood. Receptors were obtained from a boy aged 5-17 years in good health.

The V and J genes are TRBV28 and TRBJ2-7; tentatively, D is TRBD2 (5 bases). The CDR3 is 14 residues long. CDR1 and CDR2 from the germline V gene are MDHEN and SYDVKM. Between the trimmed V and J ends, which lost 6 bases and 5 bases, there was a span of 17 bases. For the CDR3, the DNA is TGTGCCAGCAGCCCACGGGAAGGGCGAAACGAGCAGTACTTC. As protein: CASSPREGRNEQYF.

The CDR3, as DNA: TGTGCCAGCACCCTAATCCAGGGCGACAATGAGCAGTTCTTC. Its translation is CASTLIQGDNEQFF. V gene TRBV12-3 or TRBV12-4 combines with J gene TRBJ2-1; TRBD1 is a possible D gene (5 bases). CDR3 size: 14 residues. Trimming took off 7 bases at V and 5 bases at J, with 15 bases between the two ends.

The V call is TRBV5-1, the J call TRBJ2-1; 8 bases line up with TRBD2. The germline V gene has CDR1 SGHRS and CDR2 YFSETQ. The trim removed 2 bases at V and 2 bases at J, leaving 3 bases unmatched. The CDR3 totals 15 residues. The CDR3 loop reads CASSFGGAPYNEQFF. For the CDR3, the DNA is TGCGCCAGCAGCTTCGGGGGGGCCCCCTACAATGAGCAGTTCTTC.

V and J are TRBV20-1 and TRBJ2-5; the D gene is possibly TRBD1 (5 bases). Germline lookup yields CDR1 DFQATT and CDR2 SNEGSKA (reference sequence). CDR3 length: 11 amino acids. The CDR3 here is CSTRVQETQYF. CDR3 DNA: TGCAGCACCAGGGTCCAAGAGACCCAGTACTTC.

The CDR3 DNA reads TGTGCCAGCGGAGACGTGGGGGCGCGGGGCTACACCTTC. The encoded protein is CASGDVGARGYTF. V is TRBV7-6 and J is TRBJ1-2, with D tentatively TRBD1 (6 bases). CDR1 is SGHVS and CDR2 is FNYEAQ in the germline V gene. V was shortened by 8 bases and J by 8 bases, with 18 bases between the two germline ends. CDR3 size: 13 residues.

The rearrangement joins TRBV10-3 to TRBJ2-5, with 7 bases identical to TRBD1. The length of the CDR3 is 13 residues. The V segment lost 10 bases and the J segment 7 bases; nucleotides outside the gene matches: 12. Germline CDR1 is ENHRY and CDR2 is SYGVKD. The CDR3 sequence: CATQGQVTGTQYF. The CDR3 DNA follows: TGTGCCACCCAAGGACAGGTCACGGGGACCCAGTACTTC.

Only a few counts were recorded for this clonotype. The chain joins TRBV18 to TRBJ2-5; 14 nucleotides agree with TRBD2. V trimming: 6 bases; J trimming: 3 bases; junction bases outside the gene matches: 3. Germline loops: CDR1 KGHSH, CDR2 LQKENI. CDR3 length: 15 residues. The CDR3 loop reads CASSGLAGVEETQYF. DNA for the CDR3: TGTGCCAGCTCGGGACTAGCGGGGGTGGAAGAGACCCAGTACTTC.

In its sample, this clonotype was seen a few times. The V and J genes are TRBV12-3 or TRBV12-4 and TRBJ2-5, with no clear D. The length of the CDR3 is 12 residues. V lost 5 bases, J lost 5 bases, and 9 bases lay in between. CDR3 protein: CASSEDPETQYF. In nucleotides, the CDR3 is TGTGCCAGCAGTGAGGACCCGGAGACCCAGTACTTC.

This sequence joins TRBV5-5 and TRBJ1-2; D is unresolved. V shed 0 bases and J shed 4 bases, with 13 bases lying between them. From germline, CDR1 is SGHKS and CDR2 YYEKEE (reference sequence). This CDR3 is 15 amino acids long. The DNA of the CDR3 is TGTGCCAGCAGCTTGGATCCCACAGACCCCTATGGCTACACCTTC. It encodes CASSLDPTDPYGYTF.

V is TRBV9 and J is TRBJ1-1; TRBD1 matches 10 bases. Germline CDR1 reads SGDLS; CDR2 reads YYNGEE. The CDR3 covers 16 residues. V was clipped by 0 bases and J by 5 bases; unmatched bases: 7. The CDR3 loop is CASSVGRTGGGTEAFF. Here the CDR3 DNA reads TGTGCCAGCAGCGTAGGGAGGACAGGGGGAGGGACTGAAGCTTTCTTT.

The chain has TRBV19 and TRBJ2-5; D remains ambiguous. The CDR3 runs 11 residues. Between the trimmed V and J ends, which lost 5 bases and 5 bases, there was a span of 6 bases. The germline CDR1 and CDR2 sequences are LNHDA and SQIVND (reference sequence). The CDR3 sequence is CASSWLETQYF. CDR3 bases: TGTGCCAGTAGTTGGCTGGAGACCCAGTACTTC.

In the case of this clonotype: The conserved phenylalanine or tryptophan normally closing the CDR3 is absent here, so this likely arose from a read error. The chain uses TRBV5-1 and TRBJ2-7; 8 bases are shared with TRBD2. V was pared by 0 bases and J by 6 bases, with 17 bases of the junction left unmatched. The CDR3 is made up of 18 amino acids. CDR1 and CDR2 (germline): SGHRS, YFSETQ. The CDR3 region has the DNA TGCGCCAGCAGCTTGGCCAAGGCGTCGGGGGGGCGTGCTCTCGAGCAGTACCTC. This translates into CASSLAKASGGRALEQYL.

The gene calls are TRBV6-5 and TRBJ2-1; D is possibly TRBD1 (6 bases). The CDR3 extends over 14 amino acids. Germline V gives CDR1 MNHEY, CDR2 SVGAGI. Trimming stripped 6 bases from V and 4 bases from J, with 13 bases between. CDR3 DNA: TGTGCCAGCAGCCCCGGGACAATATACAATGAGCAGTTCTTC. Its translation: CASSPGTIYNEQFF.

The V call is TRBV6-6, the J call TRBJ1-1; a possible D gene is TRBD1 (5 bases). Trimming removed 2 bases from V and 6 bases from J, with 13 bases in between. This CDR3 is 14 amino acids long. From germline, CDR1 is MNHNY and CDR2 SVGAGI (reference sequence). CDR3 residues: CASSYGREGAEAFF. The CDR3, as DNA: TGTGCCAGCAGTTACGGCAGGGAGGGTGCTGAAGCTTTCTTT.

This clonotype was seen a few times. This chain links TRBV10-3 with TRBJ2-7; 12 bases match TRBD1. Germline-derived CDR1 and CDR2 are ENHRY and SYGVKD. J gave up 6 bases and V 10 bases, and 10 bases lay outside the gene matches. This CDR3 is built from 14 residues. The CDR3: CATTPGQGAGEQYF. Here the CDR3 DNA reads TGTGCCACTACCCCGGGACAGGGGGCCGGCGAGCAGTACTTC.

The V call is TRBV5-1, the J call TRBJ2-5; 11 bases align to TRBD1. The CDR3 length is 16 residues. V shed 0 bases and J 4 bases; nucleotides not matched to a gene: 5. CDR1 and CDR2 from the germline V gene are SGHRS and YFSETQ. CDR3 in amino acids: CASSLGGTGGRETQYF. DNA of the CDR3: TGCGCCAGCAGCTTGGGCGGGACAGGGGGTAGAGAGACCCAGTACTTC. The full variable domain, rest sourced from reference TRBV5-1 and TRBJ2-5, is KAGVTQTPRYLIKTRGQQVTLSCSPISGHRSVSWYQQTPGQGLQFLFEYFSETQRNKGNFPGRFSGRQFSNSRSEMNVSTLELGDSALYLCASSLGGTGGRETQYFGPGTRLLVL.

Only one count was recorded for this clonotype. V usage is TRBV20-1 and J usage is TRBJ1-2; D gene uncertain. Germline V gives CDR1 DFQATT, CDR2 SNEGSKA (reference sequence). The CDR3 sequence is 13 residues long. With 0 bases removed from V and 8 bases from J, the gap between germline ends came to 13 bases. This chain's CDR3 is CSARERTFWGYTF. CDR3 coding DNA: TGCAGTGCTAGAGAAAGGACCTTCTGGGGCTACACCTTC.

The genes are TRBV11-2 and TRBJ1-5; D may be TRBD1 (5 bases). Deletions cut 5 bases from V and 5 bases from J, with 19 bases between. This CDR3 region has 16 residues. CDR1 and CDR2 from the germline V gene are SGHAT and FQNNGV. CDR3 protein: CASSLAGREGDQPQHF. The CDR3 bases are TGTGCCAGCAGCCTCGCGGGCAGGGAAGGGGATCAGCCCCAGCATTTT. The full variable domain, with the rest looked up from reference TRBV11-2 and TRBJ1-5, is EAGVAQSPRYKIIEKRQSVAFWCNPISGHATLYWYQQILGQGPKLLIQFQNNGVVDDSQLPKDRFSAERLKGVDSTLKIQPAKLEDSAVYLCASSLAGREGDQPQHFGDGTRLSIL.

This chain connects TRBV30 to TRBJ2-6; D is ambiguous. The CDR3 consists of 14 residues. Germline CDR1 GTSNPN, CDR2 SVGIG (reference sequence). V lost 3 bases and J lost 3, with 9 bases in between. The CDR3 region is CAWSPWLGANVLTF. The CDR3 region has the DNA TGTGCCTGGAGCCCTTGGCTTGGGGCCAACGTCCTGACTTTC.

This clonotype was seen more than once but under ten times. The chain carries TRBV20-1 and TRBJ2-5, with D possibly being TRBD1 (7 bases). V lost 5 bases and J 5 bases, leaving 12 bases between the germline ends. Germline V gives CDR1 DFQATT, CDR2 SNEGSKA (reference sequence). CDR3 length equals 12 residues. The CDR3 is CSAWPGGETQYF. The CDR3, as DNA: TGCAGTGCTTGGCCAGGGGGGGAGACCCAGTACTTC.

In this sample, this clonotype turned up a few times. The gene calls are TRBV20-1 and TRBJ2-5, with TRBD2 matching 14 bases. V trimming: 1 base; J trimming: 0 bases; junction bases outside the gene matches: 1. The CDR3 contains 16 residues. In germline, CDR1 is DFQATT, CDR2 SNEGSKA (reference sequence). The CDR3 sequence: CSARAGLAGDQETQYF. CDR3 bases: TGCAGTGCTAGAGCGGGACTAGCGGGGGACCAAGAGACCCAGTACTTC.

The CDR3 here is CAGLARTGELFF. The CDR3 DNA follows: TGTGCCGGACTAGCGCGCACCGGGGAGCTGTTTTTT. This chain uses TRBV7-9 with TRBJ2-2, with TRBD2 matching over 9 bases. Germline trimming cut 11 bases from V and 4 bases from J; bases unmatched to any gene: 2. This CDR3 contains 12 residues. Germline-derived CDR1 and CDR2 are SEHNR and FQNEAQ (reference sequence).

The J gene is TRBJ1-2, the V gene TRBV2, with 10 bases lining up with TRBD1. V lost 2 bases to trimming and J lost 4 bases; unmatched junction nucleotides: 7. The V gene's germline CDR1 is SNHLY and CDR2 FYNNEI. This CDR3 is 16 amino acids long. This chain's CDR3 is CASSESRTGGIYGYTF. For the CDR3, the DNA is TGTGCCAGCAGTGAATCCCGGACAGGGGGGATCTATGGCTACACCTTC.

This rearrangement joins TRBV10-3 to TRBJ2-7; no clear D. The CDR3 sequence is 14 residues long. The germline V gene has CDR1 ENHRY and CDR2 SYGVKD. Between the trimmed V and J ends, which lost 3 bases and 2 bases, there was a span of 11 bases. Here the CDR3 reads CAISEVTVTYEQYF. CDR3 DNA sequence: TGTGCCATCAGTGAAGTGACGGTCACCTACGAGCAGTACTTC.

In its sample, this clonotype was seen a few times. The chain uses TRBV5-1 and TRBJ1-6; D ambiguous. The CDR3 is 15 residues long. Per germline, CDR1 SGHRS and CDR2 YFSETQ. V lost 0 bases, J lost 7 bases, and 11 bases lay in between. The CDR3 DNA is TGCGCCAGCAGCTTGGGACATTCTACAAATTCACCCCTCCACTTT. Translated: CASSLGHSTNSPLHF.

This clonotype was seen a handful of times. The chain combines TRBV19 with TRBJ1-2; D may be TRBD1 (5 bases). The CDR3 is 14 amino acids. Germline CDR1 LNHDA, CDR2 SQIVND (reference sequence). The V gene lost 3 bases and the J gene lost 2 bases, with 10 bases spanning the gap. CDR3 nucleotides: TGTGCCAGTAGTATTATGCCAGGGAACTATGGCTACACCTTC. It is translated as CASSIMPGNYGYTF.

The table lists this clonotype with a count of one. The genes are TRBV6-5 and TRBJ1-2; D remains unclear. The CDR3 runs to 14 residues. V lost 4 bases and J 0 bases, leaving 9 bases between the germline ends. From germline, CDR1 is MNHEY and CDR2 SVGAGI. The CDR3 reads CASSFRLANYGYTF. CDR3 bases: TGTGCCAGCAGTTTTCGGTTGGCTAACTATGGCTACACCTTC.

The chain carries TRBV9 and TRBJ2-2; perhaps D is TRBD1 or TRBD2 (5 bases each). CDR3 length: 15 amino acids. CDR1 is SGDLS, CDR2 YYNGEE, per germline. With 3 bases removed from V and 5 bases from J, the gap between germline ends came to 14 bases. The CDR3 reads CASSAGTQITGELFF. The CDR3 coding sequence is TGTGCCAGCAGCGCGGGGACGCAAATAACCGGGGAGCTGTTTTTT.